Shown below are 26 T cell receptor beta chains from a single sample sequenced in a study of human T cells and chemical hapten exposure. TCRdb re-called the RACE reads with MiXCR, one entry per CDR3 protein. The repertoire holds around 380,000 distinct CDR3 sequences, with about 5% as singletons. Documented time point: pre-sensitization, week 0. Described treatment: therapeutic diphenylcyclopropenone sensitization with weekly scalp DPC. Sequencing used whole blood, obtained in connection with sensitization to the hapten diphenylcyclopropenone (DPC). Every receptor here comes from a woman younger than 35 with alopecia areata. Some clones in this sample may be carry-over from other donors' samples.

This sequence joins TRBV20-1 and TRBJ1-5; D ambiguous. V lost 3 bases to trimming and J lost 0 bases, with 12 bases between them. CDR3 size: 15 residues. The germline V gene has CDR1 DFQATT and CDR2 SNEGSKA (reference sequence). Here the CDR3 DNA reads TGCAGTGCTAGTAAACGTGGGGTTAGCAATCAGCCCCAGCATTTT. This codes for CSASKRGVSNQPQHF.

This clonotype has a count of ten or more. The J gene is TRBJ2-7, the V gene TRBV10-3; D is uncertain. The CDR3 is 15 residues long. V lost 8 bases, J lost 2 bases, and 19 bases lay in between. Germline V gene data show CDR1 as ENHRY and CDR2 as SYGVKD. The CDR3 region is CAISEQPDDPYEQYF. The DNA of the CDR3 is TGTGCCATCTCGGAGCAGCCCGACGATCCCTACGAGCAGTACTTC.

The CDR3 nucleotides are TGTGCCATCAGTGCGACAGGGGACACTGAAGCTTTCTTT. Amino acids: CAISATGDTEAFF. The chain couples TRBV10-3 to TRBJ1-1; 8 nucleotides align to TRBD1. CDR3 length: 13 residues. V shed 4 bases and J 3 bases; nucleotides not matched to a gene: 1. CDR1 and CDR2 from the germline V gene are ENHRY and SYGVKD.

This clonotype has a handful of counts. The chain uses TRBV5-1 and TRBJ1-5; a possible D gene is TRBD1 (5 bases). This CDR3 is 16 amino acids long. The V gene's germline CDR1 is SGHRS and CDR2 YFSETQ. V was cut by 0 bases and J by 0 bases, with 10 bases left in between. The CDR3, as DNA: TGCGCCAGCAGCTTGGGGGACGGCTATAGCAATCAGCCCCAGCATTTT. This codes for CASSLGDGYSNQPQHF.

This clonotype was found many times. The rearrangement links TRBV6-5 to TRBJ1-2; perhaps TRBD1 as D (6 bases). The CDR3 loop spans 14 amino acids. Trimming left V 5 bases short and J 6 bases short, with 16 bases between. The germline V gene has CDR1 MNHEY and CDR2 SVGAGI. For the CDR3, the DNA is TGTGCCAGCAGTGCCCAGGGGACCCTGGATGGCTACACCTTC. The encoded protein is CASSAQGTLDGYTF.

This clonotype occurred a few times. The CDR3 sequence is CASSLYSTDNSPLHF. CDR3 nucleotides: TGTGCCAGCAGCCTTTATTCGACGGATAATTCACCCCTCCACTTT. V and J are TRBV3-1 and TRBJ1-6; no firm D call. CDR1 is LGHDT, CDR2 YNNKEL, per germline (reference sequence). There are 15 residues in the CDR3. Trimming left V 4 bases short and J 5 bases short, with 12 bases between.

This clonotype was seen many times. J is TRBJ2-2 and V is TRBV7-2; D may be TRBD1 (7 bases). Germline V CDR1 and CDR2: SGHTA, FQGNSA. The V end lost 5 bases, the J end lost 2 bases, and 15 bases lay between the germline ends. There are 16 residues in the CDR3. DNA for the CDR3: TGTGCCAGCAGCCTGTACAGGGGACTTAACACCGGGGAGCTGTTTTTT. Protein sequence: CASSLYRGLNTGELFF.

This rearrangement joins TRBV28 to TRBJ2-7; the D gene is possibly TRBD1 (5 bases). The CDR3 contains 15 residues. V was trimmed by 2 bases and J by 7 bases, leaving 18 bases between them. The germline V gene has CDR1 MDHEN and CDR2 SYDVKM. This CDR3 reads CASSLVQEYLVEQYF. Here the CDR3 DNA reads TGTGCCAGCAGTTTAGTACAGGAATACCTCGTGGAGCAGTACTTC.

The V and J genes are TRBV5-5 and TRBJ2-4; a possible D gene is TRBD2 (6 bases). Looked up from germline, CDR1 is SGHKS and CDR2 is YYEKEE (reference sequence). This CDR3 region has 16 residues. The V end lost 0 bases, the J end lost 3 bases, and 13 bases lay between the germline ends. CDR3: CASSLELGGGKNIQYF. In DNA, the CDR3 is TGTGCCAGCAGCTTGGAATTGGGGGGAGGCAAAAACATTCAGTACTTC.

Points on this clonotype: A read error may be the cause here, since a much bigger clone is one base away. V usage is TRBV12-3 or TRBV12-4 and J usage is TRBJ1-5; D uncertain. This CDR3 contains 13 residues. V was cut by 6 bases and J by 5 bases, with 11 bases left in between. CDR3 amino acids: CASSWIVDQPQHF. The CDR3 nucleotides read TGTGCCAGCAGCTGGATAGTTGATCAGCCCCAGCATTTT.

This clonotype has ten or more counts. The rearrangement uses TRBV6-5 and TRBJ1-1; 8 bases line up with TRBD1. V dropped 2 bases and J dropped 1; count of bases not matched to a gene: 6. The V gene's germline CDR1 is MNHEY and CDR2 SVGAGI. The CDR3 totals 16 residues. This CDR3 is CASSYAGGETNTEAFF. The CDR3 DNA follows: TGTGCCAGCAGTTACGCAGGGGGCGAAACGAACACTGAAGCTTTCTTT.

Here the CDR3 reads CASSESGLEFVDTQYF. The CDR3 region has the DNA TGTGCCAGCAGTGAATCGGGACTAGAGTTCGTAGATACGCAGTATTTT. The chain has TRBV2 and TRBJ2-3, with 8 nucleotides matching TRBD2. Germline V lookup: CDR1 SNHLY, CDR2 FYNNEI. CDR3 length equals 16 residues. The V and J ends lost 2 bases and 5 bases, in that order; junction bases with no gene match: 9. The full variable domain, its missing parts supplied by reference TRBV2 and TRBJ2-3, is EPEVTQTPSHQVTQMGQEVILRCVPISNHLYFYWYRQILGQKVEFLVSFYNNEISEKSEIFDDQFSVERPDGSNFTLKIRSTKLEDSAMYFCASSESGLEFVDTQYFGPGTRLTVL.

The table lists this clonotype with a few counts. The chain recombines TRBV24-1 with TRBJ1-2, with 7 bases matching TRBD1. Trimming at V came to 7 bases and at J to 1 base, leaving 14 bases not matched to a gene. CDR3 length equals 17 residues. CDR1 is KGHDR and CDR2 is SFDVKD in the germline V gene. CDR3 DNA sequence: TGTGCCACCAGCCCAGGCAGCGGGACAGCTGTTAACTATGGCTACACCTTC. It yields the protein CATSPGSGTAVNYGYTF.

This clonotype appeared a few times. CDR3 amino acids: CASSEVALGWGSRTEAFF. The DNA of the CDR3 is TGTGCCAGCAGTGAGGTAGCCTTGGGATGGGGGAGCCGGACTGAAGCTTTCTTT. The J gene is TRBJ1-1, the V gene TRBV6-1, with D maybe TRBD1 (5 bases). The CDR3 spans 18 residues. V shed 3 bases and J shed 5 bases, with 25 bases lying between them. Germline assignment: CDR1 MNHNS and CDR2 SASEGT.

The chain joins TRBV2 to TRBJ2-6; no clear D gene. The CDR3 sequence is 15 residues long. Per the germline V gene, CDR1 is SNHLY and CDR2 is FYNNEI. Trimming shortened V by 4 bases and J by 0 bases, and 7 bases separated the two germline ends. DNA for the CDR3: TGTGCCAGCAGTGTGGACCGCTCTGGGGCCAACGTCCTGACTTTC. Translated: CASSVDRSGANVLTF.

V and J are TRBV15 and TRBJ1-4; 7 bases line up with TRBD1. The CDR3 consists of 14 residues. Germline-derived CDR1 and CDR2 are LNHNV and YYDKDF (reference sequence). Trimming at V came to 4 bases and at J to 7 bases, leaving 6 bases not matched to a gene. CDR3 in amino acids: CATSKEGAGEKLFF. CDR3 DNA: TGTGCCACCAGCAAGGAGGGGGCCGGTGAAAAACTGTTTTTT.

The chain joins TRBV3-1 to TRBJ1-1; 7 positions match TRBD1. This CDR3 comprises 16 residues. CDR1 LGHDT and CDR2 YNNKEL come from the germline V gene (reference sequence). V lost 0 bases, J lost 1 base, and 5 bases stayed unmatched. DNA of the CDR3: TGTGCCAGCAGCCAAGATGTGGGGACAGCGAACACTGAAGCTTTCTTT. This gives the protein CASSQDVGTANTEAFF. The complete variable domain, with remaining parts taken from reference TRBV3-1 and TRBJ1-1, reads DTAVSQTPKYLVTQMGNDKSIKCEQNLGHDTMYWYKQDSKKFLKIMFSYNNKELIINETVPNRFSPKSPDKAHLNLHINSLELGDSAVYFCASSQDVGTANTEAFFGQGTRLTVV.

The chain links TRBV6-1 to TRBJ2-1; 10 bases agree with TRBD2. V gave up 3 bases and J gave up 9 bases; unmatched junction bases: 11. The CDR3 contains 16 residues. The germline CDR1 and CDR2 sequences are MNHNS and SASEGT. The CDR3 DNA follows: TGTGCCAGCAGTGAGGACGAGCGGGGGGGCCTGACTGAGCAGTTCTTC. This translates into CASSEDERGGLTEQFF.

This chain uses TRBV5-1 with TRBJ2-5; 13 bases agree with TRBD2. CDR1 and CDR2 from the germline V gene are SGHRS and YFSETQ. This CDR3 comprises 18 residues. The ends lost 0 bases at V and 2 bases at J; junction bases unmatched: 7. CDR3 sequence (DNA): TGCGCCAGCAGCTTGGGGGGACTAGCGGGGAACGTGCAAGAGACCCAGTACTTC. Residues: CASSLGGLAGNVQETQYF.

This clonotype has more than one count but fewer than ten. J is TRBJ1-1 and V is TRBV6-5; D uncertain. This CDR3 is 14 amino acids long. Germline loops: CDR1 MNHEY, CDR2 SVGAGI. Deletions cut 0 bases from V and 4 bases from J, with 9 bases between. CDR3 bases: TGTGCCAGCAGTTACTCGTTCCTGGGCACTGAAGCTTTCTTT. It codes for CASSYSFLGTEAFF.

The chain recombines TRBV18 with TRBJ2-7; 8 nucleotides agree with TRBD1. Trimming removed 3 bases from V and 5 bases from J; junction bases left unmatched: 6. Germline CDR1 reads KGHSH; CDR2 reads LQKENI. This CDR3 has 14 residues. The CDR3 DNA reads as TGTGCCAGCTCACCGCGGACAGGGAGTAACGAGCAGTACTTC. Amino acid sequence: CASSPRTGSNEQYF.

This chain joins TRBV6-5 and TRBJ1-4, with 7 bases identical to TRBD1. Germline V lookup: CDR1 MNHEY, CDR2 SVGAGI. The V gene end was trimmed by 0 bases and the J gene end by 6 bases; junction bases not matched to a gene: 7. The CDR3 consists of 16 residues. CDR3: CASSYSRGLGDEKLFF. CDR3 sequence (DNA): TGTGCCAGCAGTTACTCGAGGGGGCTTGGTGATGAAAAACTGTTTTTT.

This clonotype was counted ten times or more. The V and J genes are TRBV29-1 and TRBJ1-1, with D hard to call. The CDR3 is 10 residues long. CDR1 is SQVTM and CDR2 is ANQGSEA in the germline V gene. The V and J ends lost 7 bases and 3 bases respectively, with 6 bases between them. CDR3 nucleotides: TGCAGCGCCGTCGACACTGAAGCTTTCTTT. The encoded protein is CSAVDTEAFF.

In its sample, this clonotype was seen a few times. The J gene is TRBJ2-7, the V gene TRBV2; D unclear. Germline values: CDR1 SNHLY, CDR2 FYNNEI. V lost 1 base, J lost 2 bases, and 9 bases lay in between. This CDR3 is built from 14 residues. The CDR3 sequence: CASSEGRAAYEQYF. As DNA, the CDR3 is TGTGCCAGCAGTGAAGGACGGGCAGCCTACGAGCAGTACTTC.

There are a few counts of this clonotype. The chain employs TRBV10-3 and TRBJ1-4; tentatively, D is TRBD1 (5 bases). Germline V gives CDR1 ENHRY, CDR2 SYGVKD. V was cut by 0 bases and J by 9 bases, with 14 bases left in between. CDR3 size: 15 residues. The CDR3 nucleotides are TGTGCCATCAGTGAGTCGAGGGACGGACTTCAAAAACTGTTTTTT. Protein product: CAISESRDGLQKLFF.

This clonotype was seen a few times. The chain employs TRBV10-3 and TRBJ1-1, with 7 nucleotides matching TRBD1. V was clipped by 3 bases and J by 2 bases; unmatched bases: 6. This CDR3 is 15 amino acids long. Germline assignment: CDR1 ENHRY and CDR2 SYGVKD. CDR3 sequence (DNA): TGTGCCATCAGTGACTACAGGGGTACTAACACTGAAGCTTTCTTT. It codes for CAISDYRGTNTEAFF.